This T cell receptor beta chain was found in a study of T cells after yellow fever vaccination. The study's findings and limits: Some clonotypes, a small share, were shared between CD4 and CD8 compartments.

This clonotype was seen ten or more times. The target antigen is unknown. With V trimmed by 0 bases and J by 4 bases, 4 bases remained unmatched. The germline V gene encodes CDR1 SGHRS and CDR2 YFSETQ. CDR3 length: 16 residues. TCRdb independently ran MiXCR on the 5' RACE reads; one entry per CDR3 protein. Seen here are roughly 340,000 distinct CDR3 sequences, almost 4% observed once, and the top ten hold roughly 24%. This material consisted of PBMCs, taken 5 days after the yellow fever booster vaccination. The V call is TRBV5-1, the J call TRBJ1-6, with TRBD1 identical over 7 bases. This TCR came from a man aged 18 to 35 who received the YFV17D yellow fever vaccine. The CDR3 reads CASSLAGTAYNSPLHF. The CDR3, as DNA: TGCGCCAGCAGCTTGGCCGGGACAGCATATAATTCACCCCTCCACTTT.